Below are 15 T cell receptor beta chains sequenced from a single sample in a study of cytomegalovirus exposure and HLA in healthy donors. 13 Jbeta primers and 60 Vbeta primers were used for the PCR. Generated by immunoSEQ multiplex PCR, the TCRdb table keeps only in-frame clones and is missing some. The sample lists around 150,000 clones, 75% to 80% seen once, with 4.9% in the top ten. Sequencing input: PBMCs. The receptors were sampled from a woman aged 45-59 years in good health and CMV-seronegative.

This clone was recorded a few times. The chain combines TRBV5-6 with TRBJ1-1; D unresolved. V lost 4 bases to trimming and J lost 0 bases, with 7 bases between them. Germline CDR1 reads SGHDT; CDR2 reads YYEEEE. The CDR3 has 13 amino acids. In DNA, the CDR3 is TGTGCCAGCAGCCGCGGAATGAACACTGAAGCTTTCTTT. Its translation is CASSRGMNTEAFF.

V gene TRBV28 combines with J gene TRBJ1-5; 8 nucleotides line up with TRBD1. The CDR3 runs to 15 residues. Germline CDR1 reads MDHEN; CDR2 reads SYDVKM. The V gene end was trimmed by 6 bases and the J gene end by 1 base; junction bases not matched to a gene: 5. The CDR3 reads CASRQGDRSNQPQHF. The CDR3 bases are TGTGCCAGCAGACAGGGGGACCGAAGCAATCAGCCCCAGCATTTT.

This chain links TRBV5-4 with TRBJ2-3, with unresolved D. The ends were cut back, 0 bases at V and 2 bases at J, with 10 bases in the middle. CDR3 length: 15 amino acids. Germline-derived CDR1 and CDR2 are SGHNT and YYREEE (reference sequence). The CDR3 coding sequence is TGTGCCAGCAGCTTGGGTGTCCGAGACACAGATACGCAGTATTTT. Its translation is CASSLGVRDTDTQYF.

There are a few counts of this clone. The V call is TRBV5-4, the J call TRBJ2-3; the D gene is possibly TRBD2 (6 bases). The CDR3 loop spans 15 amino acids. The germline V gene encodes CDR1 SGHNT and CDR2 YYREEE (reference sequence). V was pared by 0 bases and J by 6 bases, with 14 bases between. Here the CDR3 reads CASSLVGLPLDTQYF. DNA for the CDR3: TGTGCCAGCAGCTTGGTGGGACTCCCCTTGGATACGCAGTATTTT.

The chain employs TRBV19 and TRBJ2-1; 11 positions match TRBD1. Germline values: CDR1 LNHDA, CDR2 SQIVND (reference sequence). V gave up 5 bases and J gave up 6 bases; unmatched junction bases: 6. CDR3 length equals 15 residues. CDR3 sequence reads: CASSPPGTGGNEQFF. In DNA form, the CDR3 reads TGTGCCAGTAGTCCACCCGGGACAGGGGGCAATGAGCAGTTCTTC.

J is TRBJ1-6 and V is TRBV19, with TRBD1 matching 9 bases. In germline, CDR1 is LNHDA, CDR2 SQIVND (reference sequence). The V gene end was trimmed by 4 bases and the J gene end by 7 bases; junction bases not matched to a gene: 5. The CDR3 consists of 15 residues. In DNA, the CDR3 is TGTGCCAGTAGTACACAGGGGGCGCGAAATTCACCCCTCCACTTT. This gives the protein CASSTQGARNSPLHF. Based on the CDR3 plus reference TRBV19 and TRBJ1-6, the full variable domain is DGGITQSPKYLFRKEGQNVTLSCEQNLNHDAMYWYRQDPGQGLRLIYYSQIVNDFQKGDIAEGYSVSREKKESFPLTVTSAQKNPTAFYLCASSTQGARNSPLHFGNGTRLTVT.

The chain combines TRBV4-3 with TRBJ1-3; D remains ambiguous. CDR1 is LGHNA and CDR2 is YSLEER in the germline V gene. V was clipped by 3 bases and J by 0 bases, with 6 bases between them. The CDR3 covers 14 residues. CDR3 residues: CASSQQISGNTIYF. DNA for the CDR3: TGCGCCAGCAGCCAGCAGATCTCTGGAAACACCATATATTTT.

As to this clone: The same CDR3 also results from other DNA sequences found in this sample. For the CDR3, the DNA is TGTGCCTGGAGTGTACTCGGTAGAAACTATGGCTACACCTTC. As protein: CAWSVLGRNYGYTF. This chain connects TRBV30 to TRBJ1-2; no definite D call. The germline gives CDR1 GTSNPN, CDR2 SVGIG (reference sequence). The V end was cut by 0 bases, the J end by 2 bases, with 10 bases between. The length of the CDR3 is 14 residues. The whole variable domain, remainder taken from reference TRBV30 and TRBJ1-2, is SQTIHQWPATLVQPVGSPLSLECTVEGTSNPNLYWYRQAAGRGLQLLFYSVGIGQISSEVPQNLSASRPQDRQFILSSKKLLLSDSGFYLCAWSVLGRNYGYTFGSGTRLTVV.

This clone was detected only a few times. The J gene is TRBJ1-6, the V gene TRBV6-5; no firm D call. The CDR3 contains 15 residues. The V gene's germline CDR1 is MNHEY and CDR2 SVGAGI. The germline V and J ends were trimmed by 4 bases and 4 bases, with 11 bases remaining between them. DNA of the CDR3: TGTGCCAGCAGTTTCGGACGGGATTATAATTCACCCCTCCACTTT. Protein sequence: CASSFGRDYNSPLHF.

V gene TRBV7-2 combines with J gene TRBJ2-1, with 10 bases identical to TRBD1. Looked up from germline, CDR1 is SGHTA and CDR2 is FQGNSA. CDR3 size: 17 residues. The trim removed 2 bases at V and 6 bases at J, leaving 10 bases unmatched. CDR3 DNA: TGTGCCAGCAGCTTAAGGTTAGGGGACAGGGGCCTCAATGAGCAGTTCTTC. Translation gives CASSLRLGDRGLNEQFF.

The rearrangement uses TRBV7-2 and TRBJ1-4; tentatively, D is TRBD1 (5 bases). The CDR3 spans 14 residues. Deletions cut 2 bases from V and 7 bases from J, with 11 bases between. Germline values: CDR1 SGHTA, CDR2 FQGNSA. The CDR3 is CASSLSQGFEKLFF. The CDR3 DNA follows: TGTGCCAGCAGCTTAAGTCAGGGCTTTGAAAAACTGTTTTTT. The entire variable domain, with the rest obtained from reference TRBV7-2 and TRBJ1-4, is as follows: GAGVSQSPSNKVTEKGKDVELRCDPISGHTALYWYRQSLGQGLEFLIYFQGNSAPDKSGLPSDRFSAERTGGSVSTLTIQRTQQEDSAVYLCASSLSQGFEKLFFGSGTQLSVL.

The chain carries TRBV5-6 and TRBJ1-1; maybe TRBD1 (6 bases). V lost 2 bases to trimming and J lost 3 bases, with 14 bases between them. CDR3 length: 15 residues. Germline V gives CDR1 SGHDT, CDR2 YYEEEE. CDR3 protein: CASSLGQPWDTEAFF. The CDR3 DNA is TGTGCCAGCAGCTTAGGACAGCCTTGGGACACTGAAGCTTTCTTT. The whole variable domain, filled in from reference TRBV5-6 and TRBJ1-1, reads DAGVTQSPTHLIKTRGQQVTLRCSPKSGHDTVSWYQQALGQGPQFIFQYYEEEERQRGNFPDRFSGHQFPNYSSELNVNALLLGDSALYLCASSLGQPWDTEAFFGQGTRLTVV.

The chain combines TRBV29-1 with TRBJ1-5; the D is unclear. The CDR3 consists of 12 residues. The germline gives CDR1 SQVTM, CDR2 ANQGSEA. Trimming pared 4 bases from V and 6 bases from J, leaving 10 bases between. The DNA for the CDR3 is TGCAGCGTTGCATGGGCTGGTCAGCCCCAGCATTTT. The encoded protein is CSVAWAGQPQHF.

The chain has TRBV7-2 and TRBJ2-5; 7 bases line up with TRBD1. J lost 5 bases, V lost 1 base, and 7 bases had no gene match. Germline V CDR1 and CDR2: SGHTA, FQGNSA. The CDR3 extends over 15 amino acids. The CDR3 spells CASSLEGRRGETQYF. CDR3 sequence (DNA): TGTGCCAGCAGCTTAGAGGGCCGCAGGGGGGAGACCCAGTACTTC.

The chain employs TRBV5-1 and TRBJ2-2; maybe TRBD1 (6 bases). The CDR3 totals 16 residues. V was trimmed by 1 base and J by 4 bases, leaving 14 bases between them. The germline V gene has CDR1 SGHRS and CDR2 YFSETQ. The CDR3 region has the DNA TGCGCCAGCAGCTTGATTCCGGGACAAGGCACCGGGGAGCTGTTTTTT. It is translated as CASSLIPGQGTGELFF.